This is a list of T cell receptor beta chains from one sample in a study of blood T cell repertoires in COVID-19. TCRdb's copy holds only in-frame clones and misses some; the assay was immunoSEQ multiplex PCR. The table lists some 200,000 clones, more than 80% of them singletons, with over 3% in the top ten. Material for sequencing was PBMCs or T cells enriched from blood (not recorded which). The receptors derive from a woman younger than 35 in a cohort exposed to, infected with or recovered from COVID-19 (not recorded which). The CDR3 runs from the conserved cysteine through the conserved F or W. D genes are given only for firm matches. Expanded clones are given a class, and other clones once, few, many or no size at all.

D: NA; size: NA; V: TRBV24-1; J: TRBJ1-2; CDR3: CATSDQYDRQGYTF; DNA: TGTGCCACCAGTGATCAATACGACAGGCAGGGCTACACCTTC
D: NA; size: NA; V: TRBV27; J: TRBJ2-7; CDR3: CATRGAVDSYEQYF; DNA: TGTGCCACCAGAGGGGCCGTCGACTCCTACGAGCAGTACTTC
D: NA; size: NA; V: TRBV5-6; J: TRBJ1-2; CDR3: CASSLVFSEGGYTF; DNA: TGTGCCAGCAGCTTGGTATTCTCCGAGGGAGGCTACACCTTC
D: NA; size: NA; V: TRBV6-5; J: TRBJ1-1; CDR3: CASTRSPSTEAFF; DNA: TGTGCCAGCACCCGGAGCCCGAGCACTGAAGCTTTCTTT
D: TRBD2; size: NA; V: TRBV4-2; J: TRBJ2-2; CDR3: CASSPGLAGGPGELFF; DNA: TGTGCCAGCAGCCCCGGACTAGCGGGGGGACCCGGGGAGCTGTTTTTT
D: NA; size: NA; V: TRBV7-9; J: TRBJ1-5; CDR3: CASSFLNQPQHF; DNA: TGTGCCAGCAGCTTCCTAAATCAGCCCCAGCATTTT
D: NA; size: NA; V: TRBV9; J: TRBJ1-2; CDR3: CASSVGQAANYGYTF; DNA: TGTGCCAGCAGCGTAGGACAGGCGGCTAACTATGGCTACACCTTC
D: NA; size: NA; V: TRBV5-1; J: TRBJ2-5; CDR3: CASSLAPTGDQETQYF; DNA: TGCGCCAGCAGCTTGGCCCCCACGGGAGACCAAGAGACCCAGTACTTC
D: NA; size: NA; V: TRBV24-1; J: TRBJ1-2; CDR3: CATSGRQSTNYGYTF; DNA: TGTGCCACCAGTGGCAGACAGAGTACTAACTATGGCTACACCTTC
D: NA; size: NA; V: TRBV27; J: TRBJ2-1; CDR3: CASRTGWVATYNEQFF; DNA: TGTGCCAGCAGAACGGGGTGGGTAGCGACCTACAATGAGCAGTTCTTC
D: NA; size: NA; V: TRBV2; J: TRBJ2-2; CDR3: CASSGQVYTGELFF; DNA: TGTGCCAGCAGTGGACAGGTTTACACCGGGGAGCTGTTTTTT
D: NA; size: NA; V: TRBV6-2/TRBV6-3; J: TRBJ1-1; CDR3: CASTPVGSSTEAFF; DNA: TGTGCCAGCACCCCGGTAGGGAGCAGCACTGAAGCTTTCTTT
D: TRBD2; size: few; V: TRBV6-6; J: TRBJ2-3; CDR3: CASSRQGLAMTDTQYF; DNA: TGTGCCAGCAGTAGACAGGGACTAGCGATGACAGATACGCAGTATTTT
D: NA; size: NA; V: TRBV2; J: TRBJ1-1; CDR3: CASRAVAAFF; DNA: TGTGCCAGCAGGGCCGTGGCTGCTTTCTTT
D: TRBD1; size: few; V: TRBV2; J: TRBJ1-5; CDR3: CASSFTGDQPQHF; DNA: TGTGCCAGCAGTTTTACAGGGGATCAGCCCCAGCATTTT